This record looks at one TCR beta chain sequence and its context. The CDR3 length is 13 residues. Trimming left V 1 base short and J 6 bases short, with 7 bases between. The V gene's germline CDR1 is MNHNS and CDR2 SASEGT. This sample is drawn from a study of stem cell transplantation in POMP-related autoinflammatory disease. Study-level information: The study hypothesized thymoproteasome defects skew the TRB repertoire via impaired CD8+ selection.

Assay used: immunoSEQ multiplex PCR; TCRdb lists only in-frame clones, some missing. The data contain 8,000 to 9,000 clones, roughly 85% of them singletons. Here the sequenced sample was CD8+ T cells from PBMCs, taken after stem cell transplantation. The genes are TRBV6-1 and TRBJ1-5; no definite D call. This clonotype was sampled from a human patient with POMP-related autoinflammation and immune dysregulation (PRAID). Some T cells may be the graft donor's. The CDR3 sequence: CASSEDVRQPQHF. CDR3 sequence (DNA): TGTGCCAGCAGTGAAGATGTACGTCAGCCCCAGCATTTT.